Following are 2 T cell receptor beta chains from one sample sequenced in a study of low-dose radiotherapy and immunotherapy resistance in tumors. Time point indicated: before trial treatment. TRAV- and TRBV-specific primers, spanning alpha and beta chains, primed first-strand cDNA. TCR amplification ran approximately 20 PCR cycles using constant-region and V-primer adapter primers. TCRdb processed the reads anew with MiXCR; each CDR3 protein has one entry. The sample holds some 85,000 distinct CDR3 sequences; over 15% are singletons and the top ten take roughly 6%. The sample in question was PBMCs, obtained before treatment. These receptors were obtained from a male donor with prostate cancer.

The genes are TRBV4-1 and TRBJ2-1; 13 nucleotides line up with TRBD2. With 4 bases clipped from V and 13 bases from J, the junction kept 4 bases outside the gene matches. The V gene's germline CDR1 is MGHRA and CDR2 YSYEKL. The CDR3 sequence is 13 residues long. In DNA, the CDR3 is TGCGCCAGCAGCCTAGGACTAGCGGGAGAACAGTTCTTC. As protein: CASSLGLAGEQFF.

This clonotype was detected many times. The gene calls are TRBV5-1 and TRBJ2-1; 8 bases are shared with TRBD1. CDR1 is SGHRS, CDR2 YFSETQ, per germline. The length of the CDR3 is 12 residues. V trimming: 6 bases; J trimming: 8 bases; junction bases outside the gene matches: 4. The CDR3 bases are TGCGCCAGCAACCGGGACAGGCATGAGCAGTTCTTC. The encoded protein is CASNRDRHEQFF.